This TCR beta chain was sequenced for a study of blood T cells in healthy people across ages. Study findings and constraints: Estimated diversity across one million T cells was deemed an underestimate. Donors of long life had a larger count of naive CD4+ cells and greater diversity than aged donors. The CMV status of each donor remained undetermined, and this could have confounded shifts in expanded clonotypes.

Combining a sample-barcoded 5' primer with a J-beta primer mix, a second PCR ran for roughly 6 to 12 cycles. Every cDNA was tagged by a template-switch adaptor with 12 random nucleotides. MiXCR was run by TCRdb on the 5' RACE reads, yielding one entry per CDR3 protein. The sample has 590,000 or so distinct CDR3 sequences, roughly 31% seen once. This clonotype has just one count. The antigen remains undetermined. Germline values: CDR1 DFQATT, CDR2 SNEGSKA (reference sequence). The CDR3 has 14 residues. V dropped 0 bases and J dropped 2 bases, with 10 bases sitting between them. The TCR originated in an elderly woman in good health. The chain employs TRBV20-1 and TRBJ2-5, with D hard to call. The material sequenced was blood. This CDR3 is CSARDVDGQETQYF. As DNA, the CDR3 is TGCAGTGCTAGAGATGTGGACGGTCAAGAGACCCAGTACTTC.